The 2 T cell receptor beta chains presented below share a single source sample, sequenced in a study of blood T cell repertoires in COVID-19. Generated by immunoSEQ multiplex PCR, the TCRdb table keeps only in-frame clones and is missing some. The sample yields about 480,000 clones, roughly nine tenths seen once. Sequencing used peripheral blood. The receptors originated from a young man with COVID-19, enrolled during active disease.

The CDR3 coding sequence is TGTGCCAGCAGCCTTCTAGCGGGAGTGAGAAATGAGCAGTTCTTC. Translating gives CASSLLAGVRNEQFF. The rearrangement links TRBV7-2 to TRBJ2-1; 10 bases match TRBD2. After removal of 5 bases from V and 7 bases from J, the junction contained 8 bases not matched to a gene. The CDR3 has 15 amino acids. Germline lookup yields CDR1 SGHTA and CDR2 FQGNSA.

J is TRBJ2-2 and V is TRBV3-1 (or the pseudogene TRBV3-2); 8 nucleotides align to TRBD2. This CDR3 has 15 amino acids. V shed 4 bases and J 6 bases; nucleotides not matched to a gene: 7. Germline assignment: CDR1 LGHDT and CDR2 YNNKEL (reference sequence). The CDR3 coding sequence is TGTGCCAGCAGCCCAAGCGGGGGTGGCTCCGGGGAGCTGTTTTTT. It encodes CASSPSGGGSGELFF.